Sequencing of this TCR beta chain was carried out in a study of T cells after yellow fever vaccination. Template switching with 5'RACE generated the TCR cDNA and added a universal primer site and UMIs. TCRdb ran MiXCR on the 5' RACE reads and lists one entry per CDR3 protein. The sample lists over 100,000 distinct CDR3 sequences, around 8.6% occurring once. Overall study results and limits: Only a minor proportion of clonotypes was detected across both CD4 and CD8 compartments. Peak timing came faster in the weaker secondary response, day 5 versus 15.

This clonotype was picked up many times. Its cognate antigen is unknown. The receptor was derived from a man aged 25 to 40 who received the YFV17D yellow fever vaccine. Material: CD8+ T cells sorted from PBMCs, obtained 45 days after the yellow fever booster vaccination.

CDR3 loop: CASSLDSGTFTGELFF. Here the CDR3 DNA reads TGTGCCAGCAGCTTAGACTCAGGGACGTTCACCGGGGAGCTGTTTTTT. The gene calls are TRBV7-9 and TRBJ2-2, with D perhaps TRBD1 or TRBD2 (5 bases each). From germline, CDR1 is SEHNR and CDR2 FQNEAQ (reference sequence). The CDR3 has 16 amino acids. V was cut by 1 base and J by 4 bases, with 13 bases left in between.